This is a list of T cell receptor beta chains from one sample in a study of blood T cell repertoires in COVID-19. Sequenced by immunoSEQ multiplex PCR; TCRdb stores in-frame clones only, minus some. The table records some 58,000 clones, about nine tenths of them present only once. Sequencing used peripheral blood. The origin of the receptors is a man between 40 and 49 years old with acute or convalescent COVID-19. CDR3s include the opening cysteine and the closing phenylalanine or tryptophan. The D gene is left open where the match is weak. Not all rows give a size; the values are once, few, many and, for expanded clones, a class.

>TRBJ1-2|.|once|TRBV12-3/TRBV12-4
CASSPRAVGYTF
TGTGCCAGCAGCCCGAGGGCTGTGGGCTACACCTTC
>TRBJ2-3|TRBD2|.|TRBV5-1
CASSLAGVGTDTQYF
TGCGCCAGCAGCTTAGCGGGAGTGGGCACAGATACGCAGTATTTT
>TRBJ1-2|.|.|TRBV5-4
CASSLDVRRGTNYGYTF
TGTGCCAGCAGCTTGGACGTGAGAAGGGGAACTAACTATGGCTACACCTTC
>TRBJ1-4|.|.|TRBV11-2
CASSLRGTNEKLFF
TGTGCCAGCAGCCTCAGGGGCACTAATGAAAAACTGTTTTTT
>TRBJ2-5|TRBD1|.|TRBV3-1/TRBV3-2
CASSQRGVSGPGGETQYF
TGTGCCAGCAGCCAGAGGGGTGTAAGTGGTCCAGGGGGAGAGACCCAGTACTTC
>TRBJ1-2|.|.|TRBV2
CASSATGPDYGYTF
TGTGCCAGCAGTGCCACAGGGCCTGACTATGGCTACACCTTC
>TRBJ2-1|.|.|TRBV2
CASSPLSDEQFF
TGTGCCAGCAGTCCCTTATCCGATGAGCAGTTCTTC
>TRBJ2-2|.|.|TRBV3-1/TRBV3-2
CATTTRGGSNTGELFF
TGTGCCACTACAACCCGTGGCGGTTCGAACACCGGGGAGCTGTTTTTT
>TRBJ1-6|.|.|TRBV6-2/TRBV6-3
CASSDGNSPLHF
TGTGCCAGCAGTGACGGGAATTCACCCCTCCACTTT
>TRBJ2-3|.|once|TRBV10-2
CASSAAGAYADTQYF
TGCGCCAGCAGTGCGGCGGGGGCCTACGCAGATACGCAGTATTTT
>TRBJ2-7|TRBD2|.|TRBV5-5
CASSSPKVGLAGAEQYF
TGTGCCAGCAGCTCACCTAAGGTGGGACTAGCGGGAGCCGAGCAGTACTTC
>TRBJ1-2|TRBD1|.|TRBV5-1
CASSLVTGDFTF
TGCGCCAGCAGCTTGGTGACAGGGGATTTCACCTTC
>TRBJ2-5|.|.|TRBV30
CAWSVRGAEETQYF
TGTGCCTGGAGTGTACGGGGGGCTGAGGAGACCCAGTACTTC
>TRBJ2-3|.|once|TRBV5-1
CASSLERVGDTQYF
TGCGCCAGCAGCTTGGAACGGGTGGGAGATACGCAGTATTTT
>TRBJ2-3|.|.|TRBV7-2
CASSLRFDLVSTDTQYF
TGTGCCAGCAGCTTAAGGTTCGACCTAGTATCTACAGATACGCAGTATTTT
>TRBJ2-1|TRBD2|few|TRBV28
CASSFPFNSGVSYNEQFF
TGTGCCAGCAGTTTCCCCTTTAATAGCGGGGTCTCCTACAATGAGCAGTTCTTC
>TRBJ1-5|.|.|TRBV11-2
CASSLGASNQPQHF
TGTGCCAGCAGCTTGGGGGCAAGCAATCAGCCCCAGCATTTT
>TRBJ2-1|TRBD1|few|TRBV25-1
CASSTKTGNHLSYNEQFF
TGTGCCAGCAGTACAAAGACAGGGAATCACCTCTCCTACAATGAGCAGTTCTTC
>TRBJ1-1|.|.|TRBV7-9
CASSFRGKNTEAFF
TGTGCCAGCAGCTTTCGGGGGAAGAACACTGAAGCTTTCTTT
>TRBJ1-1|.|.|TRBV7-9
CASRAPGVVTEAFF
TGTGCCAGCAGGGCACCAGGGGTGGTCACTGAAGCTTTCTTT
>TRBJ1-1|TRBD1|.|TRBV6-2/TRBV6-3
CASSYGTGAPDEAFF
TGTGCCAGCAGTTACGGGACAGGGGCACCCGATGAAGCTTTCTTT
>TRBJ1-2|.|.|TRBV3-1/TRBV3-2
CASSQDLVGRDYTF
TGTGCCAGCAGCCAAGATCTGGTGGGCAGGGACTACACCTTC
>TRBJ2-3|TRBD2|.|TRBV6-2/TRBV6-3
CASSLAGVTTDTQYF
TGTGCCAGCAGTCTAGCGGGAGTCACCACAGATACGCAGTATTTT
>TRBJ1-3|.|.|TRBV24-1
CATSDPFRENSGNTIYF
TGTGCCACCAGTGATCCATTCCGGGAAAACTCTGGAAACACCATATATTTT
>TRBJ2-7|TRBD1|once|TRBV15
CATSREGTGGHEQYF
TGTGCCACCAGCAGAGAGGGGACAGGGGGCCACGAGCAGTACTTC
>TRBJ2-3|.|.|TRBV4-3
CASSQGGEATQYF
TGCGCCAGCAGCCAAGGGGGGGAGGCTACGCAGTATTTT